Given below is one TCR beta chain in context. These data come from a study of shared clonotypes between healthy human individuals. The repertoire was sequenced with immunoSEQ multiplex PCR; TCRdb's copy has only in-frame clones and lacks some. The data contain approximately 650,000 clones, 95% of them seen just once; the ten biggest clones take up 0.09% to 0.13%. Naive CD8 cells were CD45RO-negative, positively selected for CCR7, excluding terminally differentiated effector memory CD45RA+ cells. Sequenced: naive CD8+ T cells sorted from blood. This clonotype was obtained from a woman in her 30s in good health.

As DNA, the CDR3 is TGTGCCAGCAGCTTGGTGAATCCCCCTCTACGGGAGCAGTACTTC. Encoded protein: CASSLVNPPLREQYF. The chain has TRBV5-4 and TRBJ2-7; D unclear. Per the germline V gene, CDR1 is SGHNT and CDR2 is YYREEE (reference sequence). V lost 0 bases, J lost 7 bases, and 17 bases lay in between. CDR3 length equals 15 residues.